The T cell receptor (beta chain) described here comes from a study of cytomegalovirus exposure and HLA in healthy donors. The trim removed 6 bases at V and 6 bases at J, leaving 7 bases unmatched. Germline CDR1 SQVTM, CDR2 ANQGSEA. The CDR3 covers 13 residues. This PCR relied on a set of 60 Vbeta primers and 13 Jbeta primers. Profiled with immunoSEQ multiplex PCR; TCRdb holds only in-frame clones, not every one. The sample lists approximately 150,000 clones, just under 85% seen once, with under 5% in the top ten. This sequence originates from a girl aged 5-17 years in good health and CMV-seropositive. The sequenced sample consisted of PBMCs. V usage is TRBV29-1 and J usage is TRBJ1-2; the match to TRBD1 covers 10 bases. CDR3 sequence reads: CSVGTGVGDGYTF. CDR3 bases: TGCAGCGTGGGGACAGGGGTGGGTGATGGCTACACCTTC.